Included here is one TCR beta chain sequence, with context. Its matching antigen is unknown. The record originates from a study of PD-1 blockade in classical Hodgkin lymphoma. Study details: A 3 mg/kg intravenous dose of nivolumab was received by patients every 2 weeks.

V was shortened by 0 bases and J by 0 bases, with 15 bases between the two germline ends. The CDR3 spans 18 residues. CDR1 and CDR2 (germline): SEHNR, FQNEAQ (reference sequence). Study-level results: A significant rise in TCR diversity by C4D1 was seen for CD4+ but not CD8+ cells. Patients starting nivolumab under 1 year after ASCT were excluded.

Using immunoSEQ multiplex PCR, the repertoire was profiled, and TCRdb retains in-frame clones only, with some absent. Among about 23,000 clones, around 80% were seen once, and the ten largest hold approximately 17%. In every patient, relapse followed autologous stem cell transplantation, while exposure to brentuximab vedotin differed. The chain has TRBV7-9 and TRBJ1-3; possibly TRBD1 for D (6 bases). This TCR was recovered from a human donor with classical Hodgkin lymphoma. Source: peripheral blood mononuclear cells (PBMCs), taken before the second cycle of nivolumab. CDR3 sequence: CASSLASGTKYSGNTIYF. For the CDR3, the DNA is TGTGCCAGCAGCTTAGCGTCGGGGACAAAATACTCTGGAAACACCATATATTTT.